This TCR beta chain was profiled in a study of regulatory T cells in long-lasting Graves disease. In this sample, this clonotype turned up many times. Germline-derived CDR1 and CDR2 are MDHEN and SYDVKM. Trimming removed 8 bases from V and 4 bases from J; junction bases left unmatched: 13. This CDR3 spans 15 amino acids. Time point of the sample: newly diagnosed GD, antithyroid drugs for less than 3 months. The TCR library used RNA extracted from PBMCs. HTBI primers from iRepertoire and Arm-PCR of CDR3 regions yielded the TCR beta libraries. TCRdb re-called the multiplex PCR reads with MiXCR, one entry per CDR3 protein. The sample carries about 430,000 distinct CDR3 sequences, about 15% recorded once. This sample was shared with a second study, whose subject was T cells in Graves' hyperthyroidism and ophthalmopathy. That report adds: The diagnostic basis comprised clinical symptoms, serum thyroxine and TRAb, thyroid ultrasound and orbital computed tomography.

This TCR was sampled from a woman between 40 and 55 years old with Graves disease. V is TRBV28 and J is TRBJ2-7; 8 bases are a match to TRBD2. The sequenced sample was peripheral blood mononuclear cells (PBMCs), obtained at new diagnosis, from a patient treated with antithyroid drugs. CDR3 in amino acids: CASHPAGAGGYEQYF. DNA for the CDR3: TGTGCCAGCCATCCGGCTGGGGCGGGAGGTTACGAGCAGTACTTC.